This TCR beta chain is drawn from a study of Graves' ophthalmopathy and Graves' hyperthyroidism. Across the whole study: Peripheral blood was obtained at first diagnosis, ahead of any treatment. General study results and limits: Classification of ophthalmopathy versus stable hyperthyroidism by a 13-signature model yielded 85% to 90% sensitivity and just under 83% specificity.

CDR3 length equals 16 residues. Germline CDR1 MNHNY, CDR2 SVGAGI (reference sequence). Deletions cut 3 bases from V and 5 bases from J, with 16 bases between. RNA transcripts served as template for amplifying TCR beta CDR3 sequences. RT-PCR in the first round used HTBI primers; a second-round multiplex PCR followed. One entry per CDR3 protein, called by TCRdb with MiXCR from the multiplex PCR reads. The top ten hold around 3.3% of the sample, which has 650,000 to 800,000 distinct CDR3 sequences, about 40% seen once. A few counts support this clonotype. Antigen specificity is unknown. Sequencing was performed on peripheral blood. The V call is TRBV6-6, the J call TRBJ1-4; D is perhaps TRBD1 (5 bases). The sequence derives from an adult man with Graves' ophthalmopathy. CDR3 DNA: TGTGCCAGCAGTTATCTAAAACCGGGACGCAATGAAAAACTGTTTTTT. This translates into CASSYLKPGRNEKLFF.